One sample yielded the 25 T cell receptor beta chains listed below, sequenced in a study of shared clonotypes between healthy human individuals (dated by TCRdb to 2018 to 2021). CD8 naive samples consisted of CD45RO-negative cells that were positively selected for CCR7, yielding a CD45RA+CCR7+ population without TemRA cells. The library relied on the immunoSEQ multiplex PCR assay. TCRdb limited this immuneACCESS table to in-frame rearrangements with V and J called. A share of clones is missing; checked studies link under half to unresolved V genes, and the rest is unexplained. Across this sample there are roughly 1,800,000 clones, with about 95% seen only once. Roughly 1% of the sample lies in the top ten. The sequencing sample was made of naive CD8+ T cells sorted from blood. Read against the paper, the sample's cell subset or site label means: CD45RA+CCR7+. These receptors originate from a man aged 18 to 30 in good health.

The chain combines TRBV29-1 with TRBJ2-2; perhaps D is TRBD1 or TRBD2 (6 bases each). Trimming shortened V by 4 bases and J by 1 base, and 13 bases separated the two germline ends. This CDR3 is 15 amino acids long. The germline CDR1 and CDR2 sequences are SQVTM and ANQGSEA. CDR3 in amino acids: CSVVFRGQNTGELFF. CDR3 nucleotides: TGCAGCGTTGTTTTCCGGGGGCAGAACACCGGGGAGCTGTTTTTT.

This clone appeared a single time. This rearrangement joins TRBV5-6 to TRBJ2-3; 7 nucleotides align to TRBD2. From germline, CDR1 is SGHDT and CDR2 YYEEEE. The CDR3 is 16 residues long. Germline trimming cut 1 base from V and 2 bases from J; bases unmatched to any gene: 7. CDR3 in amino acids: CASSLYAGVSTDTQYF. The CDR3 coding sequence is TGTGCCAGCAGCTTGTATGCGGGGGTTTCCACAGATACGCAGTATTTT.

The chain has TRBV4-1 and TRBJ2-5; D is ambiguous. The germline V gene encodes CDR1 MGHRA and CDR2 YSYEKL. V was shortened by 0 bases and J by 2 bases, with 7 bases between the two germline ends. The CDR3 has 14 residues. The DNA for the CDR3 is TGCGCCAGCAGCCAAGATGAAGGGCAAGAGACCCAGTACTTC. It specifies CASSQDEGQETQYF.

The V gene is TRBV27, the J gene TRBJ1-2; 9 nucleotides match TRBD1. This CDR3 spans 14 amino acids. Germline CDR1 is MNHEY and CDR2 is SMNVEV (reference sequence). With 5 bases clipped from V and 8 bases from J, the junction kept 9 bases outside the gene matches. The CDR3 sequence: CASSRTGTGLGYTF. CDR3 nucleotides: TGTGCCAGCAGTAGAACCGGGACAGGGCTCGGCTACACCTTC.

Worth noting for this clone: The identical CDR3 is also encoded by other nucleotide sequences in the sample. The chain joins TRBV4-3 to TRBJ2-2, with 10 positions matching TRBD1. CDR3 length: 14 residues. Per the germline V gene, CDR1 is LGHNA and CDR2 is YSLEER. Trimming removed 3 bases from V and 6 bases from J; junction bases left unmatched: 1. This CDR3 is CASSQGTGAGELFF. Here the CDR3 DNA reads TGCGCCAGCAGCCAGGGGACAGGGGCCGGGGAGCTGTTTTTT.

This clone has a single count. The genes are TRBV7-9 and TRBJ2-3; D call uncertain. CDR3 length: 13 residues. V lost 0 bases, J lost 2 bases, and 3 bases lay in between. In germline, CDR1 is SEHNR, CDR2 FQNEAQ (reference sequence). Here the CDR3 reads CASSLADTDTQYF. CDR3 DNA sequence: TGTGCCAGCAGCTTAGCGGACACAGATACGCAGTATTTT. Combining the CDR3 with reference TRBV7-9 and TRBJ2-3 gives the whole variable domain DTGVSQNPRHKITKRGQNVTFRCDPISEHNRLYWYRQTLGQGPEFLTYFQNEAQLEKSRLLSDRFSAERPKGSFSTLEIQRTEQGDSAMYLCASSLADTDTQYFGPGTRLTVL.

CDR3 region: CASSEAKAGLLYSNQPQHF. Here the CDR3 DNA reads TGTGCCAGCAGTGAAGCGAAGGCAGGGCTTCTCTATAGCAATCAGCCCCAGCATTTT. V usage is TRBV6-1 and J usage is TRBJ1-5; possibly TRBD1 for D (5 bases). The CDR3 is made up of 19 amino acids. Trimming stripped 0 bases from V and 0 bases from J, with 18 bases between. Germline CDR1 MNHNS, CDR2 SASEGT.

The count of this clone is one. This rearrangement joins TRBV11-2 to TRBJ2-1; no clear D gene. Germline V gives CDR1 SGHAT, CDR2 FQNNGV. This CDR3 is 12 amino acids long. V was trimmed by 5 bases and J by 8 bases, leaving 10 bases between them. The CDR3 sequence is CASSPSPYEQFF. CDR3 nucleotides: TGTGCCAGCAGCCCCTCCCCCTATGAGCAGTTCTTC.

Remarks on this clone: Other DNA variants within this sample encode the same CDR3. The V call is TRBV2, the J call TRBJ2-7; TRBD1 is a possible D gene (6 bases). The CDR3 loop spans 12 amino acids. V dropped 6 bases and J dropped 3 bases, with 9 bases sitting between them. From germline, CDR1 is SNHLY and CDR2 FYNNEI. The CDR3: CASSEGHYEQYF. CDR3 DNA: TGTGCCAGCAGCGAGGGACACTACGAGCAGTACTTC.

The V call is TRBV7-2, the J call TRBJ2-7; D is uncertain. Trimming removed 2 bases at V and 0 bases at J, with 11 bases between. Germline assignment: CDR1 SGHTA and CDR2 FQGNSA. The CDR3 spans 15 residues. The CDR3 DNA follows: TGTGCCAGCAGCTTATTGGCGACAAGCTCCTACGAGCAGTACTTC. The encoded protein is CASSLLATSSYEQYF.

This clone was recorded a few times. This sequence joins TRBV19 and TRBJ2-1; no clear D. Trimming pared 6 bases from V and 8 bases from J, leaving 8 bases between. The CDR3 consists of 11 residues. From germline, CDR1 is LNHDA and CDR2 SQIVND (reference sequence). The CDR3 reads CASRIEDEQFF. The CDR3 DNA reads TGTGCCAGTAGGATTGAGGATGAGCAGTTCTTC.

This chain connects TRBV9 to TRBJ2-7; TRBD1 aligns across 9 bases. Germline assignment: CDR1 SGDLS and CDR2 YYNGEE. The CDR3 has 14 residues. V was clipped by 3 bases and J by 5 bases; unmatched bases: 6. The CDR3 DNA reads TGTGCCAGCAGCGCCCGGGACAGGGTGGACGAGCAGTACTTC. Encoded protein: CASSARDRVDEQYF.

V and J are TRBV4-3 and TRBJ2-2; 11 bases agree with TRBD2. CDR1 and CDR2 from the germline V gene are LGHNA and YSLEER. The junction had 13 bases not matched to a gene; V was cut back by 0 bases and J by 4 bases. The CDR3 has 20 residues. CDR3 DNA: TGCGCCAGCAGCCAAGAGGGGTCTAGCGGGAGGTTACGGGGCACCGGGGAGCTGTTTTTT. Amino acid sequence: CASSQEGSSGRLRGTGELFF.

This clone was seen only once. This rearrangement joins TRBV21-1 to TRBJ2-7; the table gives TRBD1 as D, unverified against the DNA. TRBV21-1 is deemed a pseudogene. This CDR3 has 13 residues. The CDR3 nucleotides are TGTGCCAGACTTCGGGACAGGGACTACGAGCAGTACTTC. Protein sequence: CARLRDRDYEQYF.

This clone was observed a single time. The V and J genes are TRBV29-1 and TRBJ2-1; D ambiguous. V lost 2 bases, J lost 8 bases, and 10 bases lay in between. This CDR3 comprises 12 residues. Germline CDR1 and CDR2: SQVTM and ANQGSEA. The CDR3 DNA reads as TGCAGCGTTGAAAGTGTGAGCGATGAGCAGTTCTTC. It codes for CSVESVSDEQFF.

This sequence joins TRBV5-6 and TRBJ2-1, with D perhaps assigned TRBD1 or TRBD2 (5 bases each). The length of the CDR3 is 13 residues. The germline V gene has CDR1 SGHDT and CDR2 YYEEEE. V shed 4 bases and J shed 8 bases, with 13 bases lying between them. CDR3 in amino acids: CASSTRDAHEQFF. The CDR3 DNA follows: TGTGCCAGCAGCACCCGGGACGCCCATGAGCAGTTCTTC. Full variable domain (outside the CDR3, taken from reference TRBV5-6 and TRBJ2-1): DAGVTQSPTHLIKTRGQQVTLRCSPKSGHDTVSWYQQALGQGPQFIFQYYEEEERQRGNFPDRFSGHQFPNYSSELNVNALLLGDSALYLCASSTRDAHEQFFGPGTRLTVL.

The chain carries TRBV7-9 and TRBJ2-1, with 10 bases fitting TRBD2. After removal of 4 bases from V and 4 bases from J, the junction contained 7 bases not matched to a gene. The CDR3 is 16 residues long. Germline assignment: CDR1 SEHNR and CDR2 FQNEAQ (reference sequence). The CDR3 DNA reads as TGTGCCAGCAGCTCCACACTAGCGGGACTGTACAATGAGCAGTTCTTC. Translated, it gives CASSSTLAGLYNEQFF. Variable domain in full (rest from reference TRBV7-9 and TRBJ2-1): DTGVSQNPRHKITKRGQNVTFRCDPISEHNRLYWYRQTLGQGPEFLTYFQNEAQLEKSRLLSDRFSAERPKGSFSTLEIQRTEQGDSAMYLCASSSTLAGLYNEQFFGPGTRLTVL.

The chain recombines TRBV2 with TRBJ2-7; D uncertain. The germline CDR1 and CDR2 sequences are SNHLY and FYNNEI. This CDR3 contains 10 residues. V lost 9 bases, J lost 6 bases, and 9 bases lay in between. The CDR3 region is CASAEVEQYF. DNA for the CDR3: TGTGCCAGTGCCGAGGTCGAGCAGTACTTC.

The chain carries TRBV27 and TRBJ2-1, with D possibly matching TRBD1 (6 bases). The CDR3 is made up of 16 amino acids. Deletions cut 5 bases from V and 4 bases from J, with 18 bases between. Per germline, CDR1 MNHEY and CDR2 SMNVEV (reference sequence). DNA of the CDR3: TGTGCCAGCAGTCTTTCCCCCGGGACACGGTACAATGAGCAGTTCTTC. Protein product: CASSLSPGTRYNEQFF.

This chain links TRBV4-1 with TRBJ2-3; 8 bases line up with TRBD1. Losses at the gene ends were 1 base for V and 1 base for J; bases not matched to a gene: 4. Per germline, CDR1 MGHRA and CDR2 YSYEKL. This CDR3 is 16 amino acids long. CDR3 in DNA: TGCGCCAGCAGCCAAGCTCTGACAGGGGGCACAGATACGCAGTATTTT. This gives the protein CASSQALTGGTDTQYF.

The V call is TRBV4-3, the J call TRBJ1-6, with D uncertain. From germline, CDR1 is LGHNA and CDR2 YSLEER. This CDR3 has 17 residues. V dropped 0 bases and J dropped 4 bases, with 13 bases sitting between them. Here the CDR3 DNA reads TGCGCCAGCAGCCAAGAATTCTCGGTTATTTATAATTCACCCCTCCACTTT. Translation: CASSQEFSVIYNSPLHF.

V gene TRBV4-2 combines with J gene TRBJ2-2; 9 bases are a match to TRBD2. The CDR3 loop spans 18 amino acids. CDR1 is LGHNA, CDR2 YNFKEQ, per germline. Unmatched junction bases numbered 9, after V lost 0 bases and J lost 4 bases. DNA of the CDR3: TGTGCCAGCAGCCAAGAGCCTAGCGGGGTTTTGAGCACCGGGGAGCTGTTTTTT. Amino acids: CASSQEPSGVLSTGELFF.

The sample holds one count of this clone. This chain connects TRBV30 to TRBJ2-1; 8 nucleotides line up with TRBD2. V was pared by 0 bases and J by 5 bases, with 0 bases of the junction left unmatched. CDR3 length: 13 residues. CDR1 is GTSNPN, CDR2 SVGIG, per germline (reference sequence). CDR3 nucleotide sequence: TGTGCCTGGAGTGTAGCGGGGGACAATGAGCAGTTCTTC. It encodes CAWSVAGDNEQFF.

The chain joins TRBV7-9 to TRBJ2-5; D is unclear. The CDR3 covers 12 residues. The ends were cut back, 7 bases at V and 5 bases at J, with 11 bases in the middle. Germline CDR1 is SEHNR and CDR2 is FQNEAQ (reference sequence). The CDR3 DNA sequence: TGTGCCAGCAACCCCTCCGCCGAGACCCAGTACTTC. Protein product: CASNPSAETQYF. The whole variable domain, filled in from reference TRBV7-9 and TRBJ2-5, reads DTGVSQNPRHKITKRGQNVTFRCDPISEHNRLYWYRQTLGQGPEFLTYFQNEAQLEKSRLLSDRFSAERPKGSFSTLEIQRTEQGDSAMYLCASNPSAETQYFGPGTRLLVL.

The chain uses TRBV7-2 and TRBJ2-1, with 14 positions matching TRBD2. V was pared by 0 bases and J by 1 base, with 5 bases of the junction left unmatched. CDR1 is SGHTA and CDR2 is FQGNSA in the germline V gene. This CDR3 is built from 19 residues. The CDR3 DNA reads as TGTGCCAGCAGCTTAGCCGCGGGACTAGCGGGAGTTTCCTACAATGAGCAGTTCTTC. Encoded protein: CASSLAAGLAGVSYNEQFF.